The 6 T cell receptor beta chains below all came from one sample that was sequenced in a study of beta chain features in type 1 diabetes. Every bit of the isolated RNA underwent reverse transcription, so sequencing read expressed TCRB transcripts. TCRdb keeps only in-frame clones here, not all; method: immunoSEQ multiplex PCR. The sample lists about 370,000 clones, about 15% occurring once. Sequenced input: naive CD4+ T cells from blood. These receptors originate from a woman aged 18-35 years in good health.

In its sample, this clone was seen a few times. CDR3 in amino acids: CASSLGRGGETQYF. The CDR3 DNA follows: TGTGCCAGCAGCTTAGGACGAGGGGGAGAGACCCAGTACTTC. V and J are TRBV11-2 and TRBJ2-5; D might be TRBD1 (6 bases). The CDR3 covers 14 residues. V lost 1 base, J lost 4 bases, and 10 bases lay in between. Germline-derived CDR1 and CDR2 are SGHAT and FQNNGV.

Here the CDR3 reads CASSQGYTNEKLFF. DNA for the CDR3: TGTGCCAGCAGCCAGGGGTACACTAATGAAAAACTGTTTTTT. This chain uses TRBV7-9 with TRBJ1-4, with D maybe TRBD1 (6 bases). V was trimmed by 5 bases and J by 2 bases, leaving 9 bases between them. Germline lookup yields CDR1 SEHNR and CDR2 FQNEAQ (reference sequence). The CDR3 sequence is 14 residues long. The variable domain in full, with the rest retrieved from reference TRBV7-9 and TRBJ1-4, is DTGVSQNPRHKITKRGQNVTFRCDPISEHNRLYWYRQTLGQGPEFLTYFQNEAQLEKSRLLSDRFSAERPKGSFSTLEIQRTEQGDSAMYLCASSQGYTNEKLFFGSGTQLSVL.

The rearrangement uses TRBV7-6 and TRBJ2-1, with a tentative D call TRBD2 (6 bases). V lost 2 bases to trimming and J lost 12 bases, with 20 bases between them. CDR3 size: 15 residues. Germline V gene lookup returns CDR1 SGHVS and CDR2 FNYEAQ. CDR3: CASSLRWGLSQAQFF. The CDR3 bases are TGTGCCAGCAGCTTAAGGTGGGGACTCTCCCAGGCGCAGTTCTTC. Based on the CDR3 plus reference TRBV7-6 and TRBJ2-1, the full variable domain is GAGVSQSPRYKVTKRGQDVALRCDPISGHVSLYWYRQALGQGPEFLTYFNYEAQQDKSGLPNDRFSAERPEGSISTLTIQRTEQRDSAMYRCASSLRWGLSQAQFFGPGTRLTVL.

The CDR3 bases are TGTGCCTGGGGCCAGGGGACCTCCACAGATACGCAGTATTTT. Its protein product is CAWGQGTSTDTQYF. The genes are TRBV30 and TRBJ2-3, with D possibly matching TRBD1 (6 bases). CDR1 is GTSNPN, CDR2 SVGIG, per germline (reference sequence). This CDR3 comprises 14 residues. V gave up 5 bases and J gave up 2 bases, with 14 bases separating them.

This clone was recorded a few times. V and J are TRBV6-6 and TRBJ2-2; D may be TRBD2 (5 bases). The CDR3 is 16 amino acids. Germline CDR1 is MNHNY and CDR2 is SVGAGI (reference sequence). The V end was cut by 6 bases, the J end by 1 base, with 15 bases between. The CDR3: CASSDPWAGNTGELFF. The CDR3 DNA reads as TGTGCCAGCAGCGACCCTTGGGCGGGGAACACCGGGGAGCTGTTTTTT.

This rearrangement joins TRBV5-1 to TRBJ1-1, with D possibly being TRBD1 (5 bases). Germline CDR1 is SGHRS and CDR2 is YFSETQ. Trimming left V 6 bases short and J 5 bases short, with 17 bases between. This CDR3 is built from 14 residues. CDR3 nucleotides: TGCGCCAGCAATGGGGCAGGGTTGAGGACTGAAGCTTTCTTT. Translation: CASNGAGLRTEAFF.